Listed below are T cell receptor beta chains from one sample, sequenced in a study of T-cell memory formation after mild COVID-19. TCRdb re-called the 5' RACE reads through MiXCR, storing one row per CDR3 protein. This table holds 450,000 or so distinct CDR3 sequences, approximately 23% found once. Sequencing was carried out using PBMCs or a T cell subset sorted from them (not recorded which). These receptors were obtained from an adult woman who had mild COVID-19 (a few samples of this study predate the infection). Cell type and time point are not known. CDR3s include the opening cysteine and the closing phenylalanine or tryptophan. Each record gives: V gene, D gene, clone size, J gene, CDR3 protein, CDR3 DNA. A D gene is named only where the DNA matches it firmly. Rows give clone size only sometimes, using once, few, many, or a class for an expanded clone.

>TRBV12-3/TRBV12-4|TRBD1|few|TRBJ1-2
CASSPTGGRYGYTF
TGTGCCAGCAGCCCGACAGGGGGCAGGTATGGCTACACCTTC
>TRBV30|-|-|TRBJ2-3
CAWNRARGTQYF
TGTGCCTGGAACAGGGCCCGGGGGACGCAGTATTTT
>TRBV18|-|few|TRBJ2-7
CASSPGTLTGFVFYEQYF
TGTGCCAGCTCACCAGGAACGCTTACAGGCTTTGTTTTCTACGAGCAGTACTTC
>TRBV6-5|-|-|TRBJ1-1
CASSPRGPKDTEAFF
TGTGCCAGCAGCCCCCGGGGGCCTAAGGACACTGAAGCTTTCTTT
>TRBV7-2|TRBD2|-|TRBJ2-7
CASSLARTSGRADEQYF
TGTGCCAGCAGCTTAGCTCGAACTAGCGGGAGGGCCGACGAGCAGTACTTC
>TRBV6-5|-|few|TRBJ2-3
CASRASQGTQYF
TGTGCCAGCCGGGCTAGCCAAGGTACGCAGTATTTT
>TRBV7-2|TRBD2|-|TRBJ2-7
CASSLSTSGSIYEQYF
TGTGCCAGCAGCTTGTCGACTAGCGGGTCTATCTACGAGCAGTACTTC
>TRBV27|TRBD1|-|TRBJ1-5
CASRLTGSNQPQHF
TGTGCCAGCAGACTGACAGGGAGCAATCAGCCCCAGCATTTT
>TRBV25-1|-|-|TRBJ2-1
CASSELTGAEQFF
TGTGCCAGCAGTGAATTGACAGGCGCCGAGCAGTTCTTC
>TRBV9|TRBD2|-|TRBJ2-4
CASSPSSGLAKNIQYF
TGTGCCAGCAGCCCGTCTAGCGGCTTAGCCAAAAACATTCAGTACTTC
>TRBV7-8|-|-|TRBJ1-4
CASSTRYSRSVEKLFF
TGTGCCAGCAGCACGAGGTACTCACGATCAGTTGAAAAACTGTTTTTT
>TRBV12-3/TRBV12-4|-|few|TRBJ2-3
CASSLFARGGTDTQYF
TGTGCCAGCAGTTTGTTTGCCAGAGGGGGCACAGATACGCAGTATTTT
>TRBV18|TRBD2|few|TRBJ2-1
CASSPGEGREQFF
TGTGCCAGCTCACCAGGGGAGGGACGGGAGCAGTTCTTC
>TRBV9|TRBD2|-|TRBJ2-3
CASSEAGTSGTSTDTQYF
TGTGCCAGCAGCGAGGCCGGGACTAGCGGTACTAGCACAGATACGCAGTATTTT
>TRBV5-4|-|few|TRBJ2-4
CASSLGRGQNIQYF
TGTGCCAGCAGCTTGGGTAGGGGCCAAAACATTCAGTACTTC
>TRBV24-1|TRBD1|-|TRBJ1-5
CATSDSGTGNQPQHF
TGTGCCACCAGTGATTCCGGGACAGGGAATCAGCCCCAGCATTTT
>TRBV6-5|-|-|TRBJ1-3
CASSYRDPRDSGNTIYF
TGTGCCAGCAGCTACCGGGACCCGAGAGACTCTGGAAACACCATATATTTT
>TRBV12-3/TRBV12-4|TRBD2|-|TRBJ2-7
CASSLEASGAYEQYF
TGTGCCAGCAGTTTAGAGGCTAGCGGAGCCTACGAGCAGTACTTC
>TRBV7-9|TRBD1|few|TRBJ1-1
CASSLGTGDMNTEAFF
TGTGCCAGCAGCTTAGGGACAGGTGACATGAACACTGAAGCTTTCTTT
>TRBV9|TRBD1|few|TRBJ2-3
CASSVTGDHSTDTQYF
TGTGCCAGCAGCGTAACAGGGGATCATAGCACAGATACGCAGTATTTT
>TRBV11-2|TRBD1|few|TRBJ1-5
CASSEGQGQPQHF
TGTGCCAGCAGCGAGGGACAGGGTCAGCCCCAGCATTTT
>TRBV7-2|-|-|TRBJ1-6
CASSLVLGPLHF
TGTGCCAGCAGCTTAGTTTTAGGACCCCTCCACTTT
>TRBV20-1|TRBD1|few|TRBJ1-6
CSASHPGQGAGSPLHF
TGCAGTGCTAGCCACCCGGGACAGGGGGCCGGTTCACCCCTCCACTTT
>TRBV20-1|-|few|TRBJ2-5
CSAPQLRPQETQYF
TGCAGTGCTCCACAACTTCGGCCTCAAGAGACCCAGTACTTC
>TRBV7-6|TRBD1|-|TRBJ1-1
CASRREPGQGKNTEAFF
TGTGCCAGCAGACGTGAACCGGGACAGGGGAAGAACACTGAAGCTTTCTTT
>TRBV29-1|-|-|TRBJ1-5
CSVRNSNQPQHF
TGCAGCGTTCGTAATAGCAATCAGCCCCAGCATTTT
>TRBV5-4|TRBD1|-|TRBJ2-1
CASSSLMAQGESYNEQFF
TGTGCCAGCAGCTCCCTTATGGCACAGGGGGAGTCCTACAATGAGCAGTTCTTC
>TRBV3-1|-|few|TRBJ2-2
CATRTRGSGELFF
TGTGCCACCCGGACTAGGGGGTCCGGGGAGCTGTTTTTT
>TRBV7-9|-|-|TRBJ2-3
CASSLEWGLESTDTQYF
TGTGCCAGCAGCTTGGAATGGGGACTGGAGAGCACAGATACGCAGTATTTT
>TRBV4-1|-|-|TRBJ1-2
CASSPNSVFYGYTF
TGCGCCAGCAGCCCGAACTCAGTGTTCTATGGCTACACCTTC
>TRBV24-1|-|few|TRBJ1-2
CATSDAGREFYGYTF
TGTGCCACCAGTGATGCAGGACGGGAATTTTATGGCTACACCTTC
>TRBV6-1|-|few|TRBJ2-7
CASRSREGTYEQYF
TGTGCCAGCAGATCCAGGGAAGGTACCTACGAGCAGTACTTC
>TRBV10-3|-|few|TRBJ2-3
CASRRGQLTDTQYF
TGTGCCAGTCGGAGGGGACAGCTCACAGATACGCAGTATTTT
>TRBV4-3|TRBD2|many|TRBJ2-1
CASSHVGLAGFNEQFF
TGCGCCAGCAGCCACGTCGGACTAGCGGGATTCAATGAGCAGTTCTTC
>TRBV20-1|-|-|TRBJ1-1
CSARPIFGPGMNTEAFF
TGCAGTGCTAGACCCATCTTCGGCCCGGGGATGAACACTGAAGCTTTCTTT
>TRBV20-1|TRBD1|-|TRBJ2-4
CSAKGATKNIQYF
TGCAGTGCTAAGGGGGCTACTAAAAACATTCAGTACTTC
>TRBV7-3|-|-|TRBJ2-7
CASSLTLGDEQYF
TGTGCCAGCAGCTTAACACTAGGAGACGAGCAGTACTTC
>TRBV7-2|-|-|TRBJ2-2
CASGLPITPGKLFF
TGTGCCAGCGGACTACCAATTACACCGGGGAAGCTGTTTTTT
>TRBV4-3|-|-|TRBJ2-5
CASSQEPGSAETQYF
TGCGCCAGCAGCCAAGAACCAGGATCAGCAGAGACCCAGTACTTC
>TRBV30|TRBD2|-|TRBJ2-3
CAFGTSGTTDTQYF
TGTGCCTTTGGGACTAGCGGTACCACAGATACGCAGTATTTT
>TRBV9|-|many|TRBJ2-7
CASGVGQAPYEQYF
TGTGCCAGCGGGGTGGGGCAGGCCCCCTACGAGCAGTACTTC
>TRBV6-5|-|-|TRBJ1-5
CATSKGGTQPQHF
TGTGCCACCTCCAAGGGGGGAACTCAGCCCCAGCATTTT
>TRBV4-2|TRBD2|-|TRBJ2-5
CASSAAGGSEETQYF
TGTGCCAGCAGCGCAGCGGGGGGTTCAGAAGAGACCCAGTACTTC
>TRBV7-9|TRBD1|-|TRBJ2-7
CASSLDTGASSYEQYF
TGTGCCAGCAGCTTAGATACAGGGGCAAGCTCCTACGAGCAGTACTTC
>TRBV10-3|-|-|TRBJ2-6
CAISESIGVGANVLTF
TGTGCCATCAGTGAGTCGATAGGGGTCGGGGCCAACGTCCTGACTTTC
>TRBV20-1|TRBD1|many|TRBJ2-5
CSASGLGQGYRTQYF
TGCAGTGCTAGTGGGTTGGGACAGGGCTACCGGACCCAGTACTTC
>TRBV3-1|-|-|TRBJ1-2
CASSPLGERYGYTF
TGTGCCAGCAGCCCCCTTGGGGAACGCTATGGCTACACCTTC
>TRBV19|TRBD1|few|TRBJ2-3
CASRKRQGRMIDTQYF
TGTGCCAGTAGGAAGCGACAGGGGAGGATGATAGATACGCAGTATTTT
>TRBV12-3/TRBV12-4|-|few|TRBJ2-7
CASSLALGLREQYF
TGTGCCAGCAGTTTAGCGCTCGGTTTGCGGGAGCAGTACTTC
>TRBV20-1|-|-|TRBJ1-1
CSARGLRRTEAFF
TGCAGTGCTAGGGGCCTCCGGAGGACTGAAGCTTTCTTT
>TRBV20-1|-|-|TRBJ1-2
CSASRGAQGYGYTF
TGCAGTGCTTCGCGGGGGGCGCAGGGCTATGGCTACACCTTC
>TRBV5-5|-|few|TRBJ1-1
CASSQHLGLLNTEAFF
TGTGCCAGCAGCCAGCATCTGGGACTGCTGAACACTGAAGCTTTCTTT
>TRBV7-9|-|few|TRBJ2-7
CASSFPGREQYF
TGTGCCAGCAGCTTCCCCGGGCGGGAGCAGTACTTC
>TRBV20-1|-|few|TRBJ2-5
CSVNPLNGRGETQYF
TGCAGTGTCAACCCCCTGAACGGCAGGGGAGAGACCCAGTACTTC
>TRBV5-1|-|-|TRBJ1-2
CASSLIVETTNYGYTF
TGCGCCAGCAGCTTGATCGTGGAAACGACTAACTATGGCTACACCTTC
>TRBV5-1|-|-|TRBJ2-3
CASSSGIGGNQDTQYF
TGCGCCAGCAGCTCGGGGATAGGGGGGAATCAGGATACGCAGTATTTT